This TCR beta chain was retrieved from a study of T-cell reconstitution after alpha-beta-depleted transplantation in children. At least ten counts were recorded for this clonotype. Researchers prepared the TCRbeta library using unique molecular identifiers, the study reports. TCRdb called the PCR reads again in MiXCR, with one record for every CDR3 protein. The sample shows more than 85,000 distinct CDR3 sequences, 10% of them seen only once. The specimen was PBMCs from the stem cell graft donor, collected from the stem cell graft. The TCR comes from a human donor who donated a stem cell graft to a child with acute lymphoblastic leukemia.

CDR3 in DNA: TGTGCCAGCAGTTCCGACATGGTCTCCTACGAGCAGTACTTC. Translating gives CASSSDMVSYEQYF. The chain uses TRBV12-3 or TRBV12-4 and TRBJ2-7, with unresolved D. This CDR3 comprises 14 residues. With 4 bases removed from V and 0 bases from J, the gap between germline ends came to 10 bases.